The 5 T cell receptor beta chains listed next were all sequenced from one sample in a study of shared T cell receptors in the human thymus. This table comes from immunoSEQ multiplex PCR, and its TCRdb copy is limited to in-frame clones, with some not included. The profile shows approximately 580,000 clones, approximately 80% of them singletons. The same data also contributed to another study, on human thymus T cells.

Sequencing was carried out using thymocytes. The receptor source for this set is a boy under two years old with a congenital heart defect.

The chain links TRBV5-6 to TRBJ1-1; 9 bases line up with TRBD1. This CDR3 has 19 amino acids. Germline-derived CDR1 and CDR2 are SGHDT and YYEEEE. The V gene end was trimmed by 0 bases and the J gene end by 1 base; junction bases not matched to a gene: 13. CDR3 nucleotides: TGTGCCAGCAGCTTGGCCGGGACAGGGTATGGGGGGGAGAACACTGAAGCTTTCTTT. This sequence encodes CASSLAGTGYGGENTEAFF.

The genes are TRBV6-5 and TRBJ2-7; possible D gene TRBD2, 5 bases. This CDR3 is built from 12 residues. CDR1 is MNHEY and CDR2 is SVGAGI in the germline V gene. Trimming removed 4 bases at V and 4 bases at J, with 8 bases between. The CDR3 sequence is CASSSGVYEQYF. CDR3 in DNA: TGTGCCAGCAGTTCCGGGGTATACGAGCAGTACTTC.

This clone has a handful of counts. The V and J genes are TRBV7-8 and TRBJ1-1; tentative D call: TRBD1 (6 bases). This CDR3 is built from 14 residues. V shed 4 bases and J shed 4 bases, with 13 bases lying between them. Germline-derived CDR1 and CDR2 are SGHVS and FQNEAQ. The CDR3 DNA reads TGTGCCAGCAGCTACAGGGAGAGGGGCACTGAAGCTTTCTTT. This codes for CASSYRERGTEAFF.

This clone has more than one count but fewer than ten. The rearrangement joins TRBV30 to TRBJ1-2; 8 nucleotides align to TRBD1. This CDR3 has 15 residues. Looked up from germline, CDR1 is GTSNPN and CDR2 is SVGIG (reference sequence). V trimming: 3 bases; J trimming: 5 bases; junction bases outside the gene matches: 11. The CDR3 sequence: CAWRNRGGLSYGYTF. The DNA of the CDR3 is TGTGCCTGGAGAAACAGGGGGGGCCTTTCATATGGCTACACCTTC.

The CDR3 region is CASSPGTSGTQYF. As DNA, the CDR3 is TGTGCCAGCAGCCCTGGGACTAGCGGTACGCAGTATTTT. The rearrangement uses TRBV9 and TRBJ2-3, with TRBD2 matching over 11 bases. The J segment lost 8 bases and the V segment lost 4 bases, leaving 3 bases of the junction unmatched. The CDR3 length is 13 residues. Looked up from germline, CDR1 is SGDLS and CDR2 is YYNGEE.